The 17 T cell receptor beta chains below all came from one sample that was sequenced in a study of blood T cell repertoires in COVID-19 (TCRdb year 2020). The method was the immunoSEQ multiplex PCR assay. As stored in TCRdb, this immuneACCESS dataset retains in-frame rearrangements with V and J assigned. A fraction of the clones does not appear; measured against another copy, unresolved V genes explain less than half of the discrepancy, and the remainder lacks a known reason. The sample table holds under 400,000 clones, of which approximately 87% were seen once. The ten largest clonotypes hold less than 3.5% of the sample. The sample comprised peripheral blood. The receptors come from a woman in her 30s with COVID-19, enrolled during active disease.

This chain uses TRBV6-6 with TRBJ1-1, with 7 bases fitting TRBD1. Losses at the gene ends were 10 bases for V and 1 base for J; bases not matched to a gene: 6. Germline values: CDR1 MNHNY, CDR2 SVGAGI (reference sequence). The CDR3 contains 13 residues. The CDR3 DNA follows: TGTGCCACCAGAAGGGGGCGGAACACTGAAGCTTTCTTT. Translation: CATRRGRNTEAFF.

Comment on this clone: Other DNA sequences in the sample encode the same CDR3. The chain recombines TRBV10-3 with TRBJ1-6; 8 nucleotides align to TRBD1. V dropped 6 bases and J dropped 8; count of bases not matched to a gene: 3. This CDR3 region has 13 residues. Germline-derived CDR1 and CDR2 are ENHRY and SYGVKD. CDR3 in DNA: TGTGCCATCAGGGACAGGGCAGATTCACCCCTCCACTTT. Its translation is CAIRDRADSPLHF.

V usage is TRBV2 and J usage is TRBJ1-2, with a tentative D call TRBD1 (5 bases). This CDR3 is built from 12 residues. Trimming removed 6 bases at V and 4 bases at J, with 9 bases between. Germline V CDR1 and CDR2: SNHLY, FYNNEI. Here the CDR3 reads CASRDDSYGYTF. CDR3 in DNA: TGTGCCAGCAGGGATGACAGCTATGGCTACACCTTC.

The CDR3 bases are TGTGCCAGCAGTGCAGCCTACAGGGGTGAGGAGACCCAGTACTTC. Translated: CASSAAYRGEETQYF. This chain connects TRBV27 to TRBJ2-5, with 7 bases fitting TRBD1. V shed 5 bases, J shed 5 bases, and the junction held 11 bases outside the gene matches. CDR1 MNHEY and CDR2 SMNVEV come from the germline V gene (reference sequence). The CDR3 is made up of 15 amino acids.

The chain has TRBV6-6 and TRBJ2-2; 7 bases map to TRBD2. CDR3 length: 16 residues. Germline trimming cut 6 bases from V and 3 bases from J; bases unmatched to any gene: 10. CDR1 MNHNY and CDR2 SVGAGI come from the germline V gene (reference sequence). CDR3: CASRTPGGRDTGELFF. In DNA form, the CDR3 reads TGTGCCAGCAGAACCCCCGGCGGGAGAGACACCGGGGAGCTGTTTTTT.

This chain's CDR3 is CASSPIGLAGVNEQFF. The CDR3 region has the DNA TGCGCCAGCAGCCCCATAGGACTAGCGGGAGTCAATGAGCAGTTCTTC. The J gene is TRBJ2-1, the V gene TRBV5-1, with TRBD2 identical over 13 bases. This CDR3 contains 16 residues. Germline V lookup: CDR1 SGHRS, CDR2 YFSETQ. V was pared by 4 bases and J by 6 bases, with 7 bases of the junction left unmatched.

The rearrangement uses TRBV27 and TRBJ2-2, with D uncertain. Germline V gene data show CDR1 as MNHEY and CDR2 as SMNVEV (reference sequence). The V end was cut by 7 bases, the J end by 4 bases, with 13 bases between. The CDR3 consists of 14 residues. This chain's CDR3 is CASTPGTLTGELFF. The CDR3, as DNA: TGTGCCAGCACCCCAGGCACGCTCACCGGGGAGCTGTTTTTT.

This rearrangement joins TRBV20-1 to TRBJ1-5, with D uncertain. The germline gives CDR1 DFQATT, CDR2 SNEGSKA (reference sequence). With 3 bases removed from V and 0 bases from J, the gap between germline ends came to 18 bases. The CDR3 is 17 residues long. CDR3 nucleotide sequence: TGCAGTGCTAGTCGGGAGTCCCTGGGGTATAGCAATCAGCCCCAGCATTTT. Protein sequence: CSASRESLGYSNQPQHF.

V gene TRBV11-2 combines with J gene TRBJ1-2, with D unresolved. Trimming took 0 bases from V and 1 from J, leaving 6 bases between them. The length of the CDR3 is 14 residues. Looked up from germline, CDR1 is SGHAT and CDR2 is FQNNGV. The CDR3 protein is CASSLDRDNYGYTF. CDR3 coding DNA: TGTGCCAGCAGCTTAGACCGGGATAACTATGGCTACACCTTC.

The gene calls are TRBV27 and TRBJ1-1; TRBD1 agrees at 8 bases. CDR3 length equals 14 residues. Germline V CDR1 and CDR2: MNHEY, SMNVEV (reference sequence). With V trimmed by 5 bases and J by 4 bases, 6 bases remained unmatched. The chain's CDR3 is CASSAQQGGTEAFF. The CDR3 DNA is TGTGCCAGCAGTGCACAACAGGGGGGCACTGAAGCTTTCTTT.

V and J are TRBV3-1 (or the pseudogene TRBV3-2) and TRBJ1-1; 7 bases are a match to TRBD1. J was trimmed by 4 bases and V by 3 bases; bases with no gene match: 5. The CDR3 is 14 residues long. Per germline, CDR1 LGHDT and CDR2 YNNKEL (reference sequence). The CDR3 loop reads CASSQQQGITEAFF. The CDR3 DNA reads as TGTGCCAGCAGCCAGCAACAGGGGATCACTGAAGCTTTCTTT.

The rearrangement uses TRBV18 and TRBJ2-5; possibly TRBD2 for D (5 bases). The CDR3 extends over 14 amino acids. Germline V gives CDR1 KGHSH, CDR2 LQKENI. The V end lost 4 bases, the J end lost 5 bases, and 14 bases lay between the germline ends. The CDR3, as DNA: TGTGCCAGCTCACACCCAGGAGGCAGCGAGACCCAGTACTTC. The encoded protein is CASSHPGGSETQYF.

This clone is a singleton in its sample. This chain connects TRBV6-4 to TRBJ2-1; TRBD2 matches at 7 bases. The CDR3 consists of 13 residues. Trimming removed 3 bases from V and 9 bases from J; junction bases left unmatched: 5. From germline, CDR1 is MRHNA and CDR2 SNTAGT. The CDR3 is CASSDRLAAEQFF. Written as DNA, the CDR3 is TGTGCCAGCAGTGATCGACTAGCTGCTGAGCAGTTCTTC.

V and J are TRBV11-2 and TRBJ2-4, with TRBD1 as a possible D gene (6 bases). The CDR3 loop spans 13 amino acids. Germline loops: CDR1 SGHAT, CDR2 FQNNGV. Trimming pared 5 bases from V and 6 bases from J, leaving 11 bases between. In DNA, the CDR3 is TGTGCCAGCAGCCAGGGGTATGGAAACATTCAGTACTTC. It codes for CASSQGYGNIQYF.

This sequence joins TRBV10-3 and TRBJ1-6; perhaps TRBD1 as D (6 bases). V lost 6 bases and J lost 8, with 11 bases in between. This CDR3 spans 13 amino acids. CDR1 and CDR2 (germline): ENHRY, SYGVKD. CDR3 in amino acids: CAIRVNRDSPLHF. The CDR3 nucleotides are TGTGCCATCAGAGTAAACAGGGATTCACCCCTCCACTTT.

CDR3 bases: TGTGCCAGCAGTTACTCGGGGGGGGATACGCAGTATTTT. Encoded protein: CASSYSGGDTQYF. The rearrangement links TRBV6-5 to TRBJ2-3; 7 bases are shared with TRBD2. CDR3 length: 13 amino acids. The V gene end was trimmed by 0 bases and the J gene end by 6 bases; junction bases not matched to a gene: 0. CDR1 and CDR2 from the germline V gene are MNHEY and SVGAGI.

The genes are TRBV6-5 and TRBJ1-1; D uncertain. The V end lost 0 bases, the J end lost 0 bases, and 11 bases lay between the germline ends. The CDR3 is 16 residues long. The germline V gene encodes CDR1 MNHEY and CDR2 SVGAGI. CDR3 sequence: CASSYSRENMNTEAFF. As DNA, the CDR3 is TGTGCCAGCAGTTACTCTAGGGAGAACATGAACACTGAAGCTTTCTTT.